Included here is one TCR beta chain sequence, with context. The source of the sample is a study of stem cell transplantation in POMP-related autoinflammatory disease. Study background: Defective thymoproteasomes were hypothesized to impair CD8+ T-cell positive selection.

The protocol was immunoSEQ multiplex PCR, while the TCRdb copy is restricted to in-frame clones and leaves out a portion. This sample yields tens of thousands of clones, of which approximately 91% are seen a single time; roughly 0.7% belongs to the top ten. Looked up from germline, CDR1 is SQVTM and CDR2 is ANQGSEA. The germline V and J ends were trimmed by 7 bases and 8 bases, with 14 bases remaining between them. This CDR3 comprises 11 residues. This TCR was recovered from a human patient with POMP-related autoinflammation and immune dysregulation (PRAID). Some T cells may arise from the graft donor. This specimen was CD4+ T cells from PBMCs, taken after stem cell transplantation. The chain has TRBV29-1 and TRBJ1-1; D is perhaps TRBD1 (5 bases). The CDR3 region is CSGLGGGEAFF. For the CDR3, the DNA is TGCAGCGGACTTGGCGGGGGAGAAGCTTTCTTT.